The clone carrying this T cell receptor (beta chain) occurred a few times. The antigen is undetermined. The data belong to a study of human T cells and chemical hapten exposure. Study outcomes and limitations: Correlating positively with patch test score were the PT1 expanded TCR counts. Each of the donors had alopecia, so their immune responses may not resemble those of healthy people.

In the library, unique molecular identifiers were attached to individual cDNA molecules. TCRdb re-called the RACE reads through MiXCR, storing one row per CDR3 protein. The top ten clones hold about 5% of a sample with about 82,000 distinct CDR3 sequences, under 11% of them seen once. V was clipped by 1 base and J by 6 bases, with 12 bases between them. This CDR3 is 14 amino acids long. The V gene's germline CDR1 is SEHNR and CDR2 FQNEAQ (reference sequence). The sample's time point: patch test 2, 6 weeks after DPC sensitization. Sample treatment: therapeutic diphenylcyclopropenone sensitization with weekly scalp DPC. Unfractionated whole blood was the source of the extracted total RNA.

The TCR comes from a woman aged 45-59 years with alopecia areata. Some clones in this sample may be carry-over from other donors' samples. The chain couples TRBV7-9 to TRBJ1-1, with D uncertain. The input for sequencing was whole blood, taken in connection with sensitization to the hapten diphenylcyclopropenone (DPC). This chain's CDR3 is CASSLVGGEAEAFF. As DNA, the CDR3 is TGTGCCAGCAGCTTAGTAGGCGGGGAAGCTGAAGCTTTCTTT. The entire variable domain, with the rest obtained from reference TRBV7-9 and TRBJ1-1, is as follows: DTGVSQNPRHKITKRGQNVTFRCDPISEHNRLYWYRQTLGQGPEFLTYFQNEAQLEKSRLLSDRFSAERPKGSFSTLEIQRTEQGDSAMYLCASSLVGGEAEAFFGQGTRLTVV.